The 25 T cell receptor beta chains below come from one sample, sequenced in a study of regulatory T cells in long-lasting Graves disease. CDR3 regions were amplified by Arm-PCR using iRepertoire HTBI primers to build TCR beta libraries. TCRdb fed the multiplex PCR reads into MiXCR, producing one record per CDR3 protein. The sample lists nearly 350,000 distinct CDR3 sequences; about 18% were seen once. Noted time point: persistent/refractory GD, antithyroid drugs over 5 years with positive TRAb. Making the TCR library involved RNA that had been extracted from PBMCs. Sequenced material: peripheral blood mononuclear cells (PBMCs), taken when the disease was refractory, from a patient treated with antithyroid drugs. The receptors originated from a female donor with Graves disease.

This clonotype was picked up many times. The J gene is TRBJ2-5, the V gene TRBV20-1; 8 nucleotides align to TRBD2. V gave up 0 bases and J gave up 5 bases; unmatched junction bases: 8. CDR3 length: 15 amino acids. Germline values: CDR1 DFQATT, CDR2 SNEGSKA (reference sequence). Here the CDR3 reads CSARESGRAHETQYF. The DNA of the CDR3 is TGCAGTGCTAGAGAATCCGGGAGGGCCCATGAGACCCAGTACTTC.

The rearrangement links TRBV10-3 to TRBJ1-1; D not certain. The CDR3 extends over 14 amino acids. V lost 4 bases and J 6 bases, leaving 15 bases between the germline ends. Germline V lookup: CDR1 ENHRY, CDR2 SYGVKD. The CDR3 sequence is CAISASGFRPEAFF. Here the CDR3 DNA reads TGTGCCATCAGTGCTTCTGGTTTTCGACCTGAAGCTTTCTTT.

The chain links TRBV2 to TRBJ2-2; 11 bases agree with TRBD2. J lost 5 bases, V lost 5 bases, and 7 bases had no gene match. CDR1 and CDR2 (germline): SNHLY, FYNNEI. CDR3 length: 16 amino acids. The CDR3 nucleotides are TGTGCCAGCAGTCATTCTAGCGGGAGGAGTACCGGGGAGCTGTTTTTT. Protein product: CASSHSSGRSTGELFF.

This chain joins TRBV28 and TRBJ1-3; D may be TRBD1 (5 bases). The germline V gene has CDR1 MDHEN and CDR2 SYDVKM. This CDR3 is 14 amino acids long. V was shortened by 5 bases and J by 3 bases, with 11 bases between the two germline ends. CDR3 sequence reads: CASSTRAVGNTIYF. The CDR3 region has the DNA TGTGCCAGCAGTACCAGGGCGGTTGGAAACACCATATATTTT.

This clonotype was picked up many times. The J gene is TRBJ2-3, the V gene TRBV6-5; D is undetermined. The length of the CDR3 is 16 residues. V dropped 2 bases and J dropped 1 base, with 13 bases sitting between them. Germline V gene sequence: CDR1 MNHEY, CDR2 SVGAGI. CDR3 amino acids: CASSYPVGGGTDTQYF. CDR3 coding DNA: TGTGCCAGCAGTTACCCGGTGGGCGGAGGCACAGATACGCAGTATTTT.

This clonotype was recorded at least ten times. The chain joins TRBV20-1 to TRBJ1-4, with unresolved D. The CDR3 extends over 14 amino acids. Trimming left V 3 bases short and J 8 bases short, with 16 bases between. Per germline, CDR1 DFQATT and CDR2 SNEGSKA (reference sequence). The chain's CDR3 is CSASSLREGEKLFF. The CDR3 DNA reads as TGCAGTGCTAGTTCTTTACGGGAGGGAGAAAAACTGTTTTTT.

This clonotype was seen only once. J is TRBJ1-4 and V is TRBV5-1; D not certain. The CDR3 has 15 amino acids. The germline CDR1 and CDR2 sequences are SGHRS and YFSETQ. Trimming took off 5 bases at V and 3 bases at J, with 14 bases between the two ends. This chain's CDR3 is CASSLEGISNEKLFF. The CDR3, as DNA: TGCGCCAGCAGTTTAGAAGGGATTTCTAATGAAAAACTGTTTTTT.

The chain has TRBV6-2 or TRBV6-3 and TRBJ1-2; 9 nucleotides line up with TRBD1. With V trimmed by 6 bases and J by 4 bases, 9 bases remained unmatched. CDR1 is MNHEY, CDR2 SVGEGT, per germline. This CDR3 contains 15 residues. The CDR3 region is CASRDHRGLSYGYTF. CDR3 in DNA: TGTGCCAGCAGGGACCACAGGGGGCTAAGCTATGGCTACACCTTC.

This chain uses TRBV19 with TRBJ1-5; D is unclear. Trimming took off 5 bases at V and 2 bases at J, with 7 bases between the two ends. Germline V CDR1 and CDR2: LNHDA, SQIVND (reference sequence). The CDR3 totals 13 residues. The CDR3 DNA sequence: TGTGCCAGTAGTTTCGTACGCAATCAGCCCCAGCATTTT. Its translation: CASSFVRNQPQHF.

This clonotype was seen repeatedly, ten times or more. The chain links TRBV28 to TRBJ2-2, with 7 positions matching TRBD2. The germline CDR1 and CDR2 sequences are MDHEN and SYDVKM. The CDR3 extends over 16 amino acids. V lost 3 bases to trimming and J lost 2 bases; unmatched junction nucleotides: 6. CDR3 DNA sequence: TGTGCCAGCAGTTTCTGGGGACTAACTAACACCGGGGAGCTGTTTTTT. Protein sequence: CASSFWGLTNTGELFF. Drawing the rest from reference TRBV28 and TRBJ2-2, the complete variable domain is DVKVTQSSRYLVKRTGEKVFLECVQDMDHENMFWYRQDPGLGLRLIYFSYDVKMKEKGDIPEGYSVSREKKERFSLILESASTNQTSMYLCASSFWGLTNTGELFFGEGSRLTVL.

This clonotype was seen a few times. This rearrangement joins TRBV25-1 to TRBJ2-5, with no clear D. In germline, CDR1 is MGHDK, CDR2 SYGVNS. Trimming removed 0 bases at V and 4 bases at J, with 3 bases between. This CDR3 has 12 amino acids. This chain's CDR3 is CASSEYGETQYF. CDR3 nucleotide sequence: TGTGCCAGCAGTGAATATGGAGAGACCCAGTACTTC.

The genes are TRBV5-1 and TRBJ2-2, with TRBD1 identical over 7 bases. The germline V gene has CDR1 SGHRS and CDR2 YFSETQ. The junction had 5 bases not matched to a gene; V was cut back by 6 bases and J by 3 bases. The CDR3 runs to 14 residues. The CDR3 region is CASTEGAHTGELFF. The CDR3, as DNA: TGCGCCAGCACCGAGGGGGCGCACACCGGGGAGCTGTTTTTT.

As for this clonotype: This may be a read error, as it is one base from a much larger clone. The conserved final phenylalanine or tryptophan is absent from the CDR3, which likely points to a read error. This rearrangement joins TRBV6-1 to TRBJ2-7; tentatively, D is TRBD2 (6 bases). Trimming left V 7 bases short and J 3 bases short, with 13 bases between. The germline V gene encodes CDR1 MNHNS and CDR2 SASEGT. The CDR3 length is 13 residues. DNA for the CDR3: TGTGCCAGCACCTCGGAGGGAGGCTACGAGCAGTACCTC. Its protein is CASTSEGGYEQYL.

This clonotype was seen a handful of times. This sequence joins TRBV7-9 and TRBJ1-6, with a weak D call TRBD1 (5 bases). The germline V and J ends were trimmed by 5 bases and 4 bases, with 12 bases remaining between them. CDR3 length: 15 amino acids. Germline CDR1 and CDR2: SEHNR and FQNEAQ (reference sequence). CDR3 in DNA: TGTGCCAGCAGCCGCCGGGACGGGTATAATTCACCCCTCCACTTT. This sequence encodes CASSRRDGYNSPLHF. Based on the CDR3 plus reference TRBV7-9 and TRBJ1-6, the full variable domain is DTGVSQNPRHKITKRGQNVTFRCDPISEHNRLYWYRQTLGQGPEFLTYFQNEAQLEKSRLLSDRFSAERPKGSFSTLEIQRTEQGDSAMYLCASSRRDGYNSPLHFGNGTRLTVT.

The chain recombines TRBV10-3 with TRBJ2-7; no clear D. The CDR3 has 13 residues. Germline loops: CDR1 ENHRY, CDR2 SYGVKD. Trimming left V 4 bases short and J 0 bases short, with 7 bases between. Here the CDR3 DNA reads TGTGCCATCAGTGCGGAAAACTCCTACGAGCAGTACTTC. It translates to CAISAENSYEQYF.

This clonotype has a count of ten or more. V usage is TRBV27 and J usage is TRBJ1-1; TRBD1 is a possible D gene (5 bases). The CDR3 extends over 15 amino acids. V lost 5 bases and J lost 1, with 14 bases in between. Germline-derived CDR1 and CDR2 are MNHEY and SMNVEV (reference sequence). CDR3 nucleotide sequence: TGTGCCAGCAGTCTCGGACGGAGGGGGAACACTGAAGCTTTCTTT. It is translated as CASSLGRRGNTEAFF.

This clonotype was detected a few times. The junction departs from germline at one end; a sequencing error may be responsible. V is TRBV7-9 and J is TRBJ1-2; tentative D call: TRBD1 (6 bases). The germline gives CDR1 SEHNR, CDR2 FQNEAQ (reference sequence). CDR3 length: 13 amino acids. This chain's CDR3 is CASSSPGASQLVF. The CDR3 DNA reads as TGTGCCAGCAGCTCCCCGGGGGCCAGCCAATTGGTGTTC. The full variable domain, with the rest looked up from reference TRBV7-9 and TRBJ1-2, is DTGVSQNPRHKITKRGQNVTFRCDPISEHNRLYWYRQTLGQGPEFLTYFQNEAQLEKSRLLSDRFSAERPKGSFSTLEIQRTEQGDSAMYLCASSSPGASQLVFGSGTRLTVV.

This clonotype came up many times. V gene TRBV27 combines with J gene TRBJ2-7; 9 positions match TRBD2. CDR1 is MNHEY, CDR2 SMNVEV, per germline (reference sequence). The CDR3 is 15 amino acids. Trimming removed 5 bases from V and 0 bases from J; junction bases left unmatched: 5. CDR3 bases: TGTGCCAGCAGTACACTTAGCGGGAGCTCCTACGAGCAGTACTTC. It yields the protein CASSTLSGSSYEQYF.

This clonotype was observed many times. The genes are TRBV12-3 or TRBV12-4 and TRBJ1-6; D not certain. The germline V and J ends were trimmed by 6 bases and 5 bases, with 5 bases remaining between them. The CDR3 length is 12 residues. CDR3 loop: CASRLDNSPLHF. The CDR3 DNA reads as TGTGCCAGCAGACTCGATAATTCACCCCTCCACTTT.

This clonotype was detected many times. The CDR3: CASSLGQQIYGYTF. CDR3 DNA sequence: TGTGCCAGCAGCTTGGGACAGCAGATTTATGGCTACACCTTC. V and J are TRBV11-2 and TRBJ1-2, with 7 bases fitting TRBD1. Per germline, CDR1 SGHAT and CDR2 FQNNGV. Trimming cost V 3 bases and J 5 bases; bases outside gene matches: 6. The CDR3 is made up of 14 amino acids.

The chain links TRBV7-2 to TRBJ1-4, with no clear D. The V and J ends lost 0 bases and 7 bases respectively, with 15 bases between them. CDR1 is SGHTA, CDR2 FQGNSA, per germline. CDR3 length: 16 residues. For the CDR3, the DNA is TGTGCCAGCAGCTTAGCCATGGGCAGCCTTGGTGAAAAACTGTTTTTT. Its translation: CASSLAMGSLGEKLFF.

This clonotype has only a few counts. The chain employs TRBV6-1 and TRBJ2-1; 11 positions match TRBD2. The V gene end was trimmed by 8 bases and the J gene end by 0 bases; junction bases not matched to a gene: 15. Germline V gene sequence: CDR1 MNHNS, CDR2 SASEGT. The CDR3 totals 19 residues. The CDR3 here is CASSLVGSGRAPSYNEQFF. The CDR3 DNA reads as TGTGCCAGCTCCTTAGTGGGTAGCGGGAGGGCCCCCTCCTACAATGAGCAGTTCTTC.

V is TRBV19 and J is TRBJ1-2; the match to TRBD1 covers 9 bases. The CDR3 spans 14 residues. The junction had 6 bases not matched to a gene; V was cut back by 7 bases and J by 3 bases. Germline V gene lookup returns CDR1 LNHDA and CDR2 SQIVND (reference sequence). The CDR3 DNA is TGTGCCAGTAACTACAGGGGGCGTCACTATGGCTACACCTTC. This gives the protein CASNYRGRHYGYTF.

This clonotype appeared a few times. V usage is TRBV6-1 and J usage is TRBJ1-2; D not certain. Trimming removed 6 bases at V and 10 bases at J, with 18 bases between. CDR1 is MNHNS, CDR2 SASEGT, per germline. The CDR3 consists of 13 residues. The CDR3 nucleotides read TGTGCCAGCAGAGGGAGGGTCGGGAGAGACTACACCTTC. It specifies CASRGRVGRDYTF.

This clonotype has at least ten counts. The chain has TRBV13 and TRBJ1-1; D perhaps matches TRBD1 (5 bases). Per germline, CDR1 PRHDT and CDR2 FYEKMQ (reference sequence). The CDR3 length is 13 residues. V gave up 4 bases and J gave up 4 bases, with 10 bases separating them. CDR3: CASSSMRGTEAFF. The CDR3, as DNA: TGTGCCAGCAGCTCGATGAGGGGCACTGAAGCTTTCTTT.